Here is one T cell receptor (beta chain) with its context. Its antigen is as yet unknown. Isolated RNA was reverse transcribed in full, so expressed TCRB transcripts were sequenced. Data came from immunoSEQ multiplex PCR; TCRdb stores just in-frame clones and leaves some out. The sample has 160,000 or so clones, roughly 9.1% seen once. Trimming removed 0 bases at V and 4 bases at J, with 12 bases between. CDR3 size: 15 residues. Germline V gene sequence: CDR1 SGHDN, CDR2 FVKESK. The sample originates from a study of beta chain features in type 1 diabetes. Study context: There were 107,917,701 sorted cells examined across all samples.

Study-level points and caveats: A moderate, significant TCRB CDR3 shortening appeared in type 1 diabetes across four CD4+ subsets. Researchers caution that PCR might favor shorter templates, equally among patients and controls.

The chain couples TRBV14 to TRBJ1-1, with a weak D call TRBD1 (5 bases). Material for sequencing was central memory CD4+ T cells from blood. The clonotype comes from a woman aged 18-29 years in good health. CDR3 nucleotides: TGTGCCAGCAGCCAAGACAGGTCAGGGATCACTGAAGCTTTCTTT. Protein sequence: CASSQDRSGITEAFF.